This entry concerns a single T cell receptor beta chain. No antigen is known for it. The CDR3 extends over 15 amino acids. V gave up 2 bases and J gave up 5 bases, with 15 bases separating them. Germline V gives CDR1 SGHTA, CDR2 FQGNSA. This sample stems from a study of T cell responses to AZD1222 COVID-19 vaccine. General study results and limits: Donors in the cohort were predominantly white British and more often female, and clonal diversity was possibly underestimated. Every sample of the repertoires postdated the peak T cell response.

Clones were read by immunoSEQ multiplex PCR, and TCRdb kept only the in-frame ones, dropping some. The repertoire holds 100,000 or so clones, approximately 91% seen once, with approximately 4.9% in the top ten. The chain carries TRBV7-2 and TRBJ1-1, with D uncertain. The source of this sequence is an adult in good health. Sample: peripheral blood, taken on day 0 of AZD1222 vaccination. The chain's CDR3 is CASSLYRKEPTEAFF. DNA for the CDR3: TGTGCCAGCAGCTTATATCGTAAAGAACCGACTGAAGCTTTCTTT.